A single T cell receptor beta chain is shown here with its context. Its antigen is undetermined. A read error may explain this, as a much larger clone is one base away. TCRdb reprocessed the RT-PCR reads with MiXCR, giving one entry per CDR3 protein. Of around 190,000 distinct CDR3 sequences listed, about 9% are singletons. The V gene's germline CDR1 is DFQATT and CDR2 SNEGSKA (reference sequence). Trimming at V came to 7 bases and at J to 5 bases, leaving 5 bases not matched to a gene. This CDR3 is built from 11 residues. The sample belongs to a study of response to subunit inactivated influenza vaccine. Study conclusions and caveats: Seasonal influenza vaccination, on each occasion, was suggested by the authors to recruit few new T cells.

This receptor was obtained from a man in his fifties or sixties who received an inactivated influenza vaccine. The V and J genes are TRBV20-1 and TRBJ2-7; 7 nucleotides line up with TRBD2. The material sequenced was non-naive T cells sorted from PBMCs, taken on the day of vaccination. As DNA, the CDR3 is TGCAGTGTCTGCGGGAGTGACGAGCAGTACTTC. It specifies CSVCGSDEQYF.